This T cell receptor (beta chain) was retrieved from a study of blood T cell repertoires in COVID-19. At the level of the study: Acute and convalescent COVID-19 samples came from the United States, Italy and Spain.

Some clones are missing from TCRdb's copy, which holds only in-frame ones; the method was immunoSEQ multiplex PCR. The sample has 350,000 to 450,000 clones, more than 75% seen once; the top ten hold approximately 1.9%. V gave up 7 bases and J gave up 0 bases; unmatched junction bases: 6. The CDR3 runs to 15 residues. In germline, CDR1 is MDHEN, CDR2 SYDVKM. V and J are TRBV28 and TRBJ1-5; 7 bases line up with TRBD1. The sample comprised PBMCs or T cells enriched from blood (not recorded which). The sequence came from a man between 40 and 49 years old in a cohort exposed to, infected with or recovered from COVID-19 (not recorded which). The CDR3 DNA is TGTGCCAGCACCCTCAGGGACAGTAGCAATCAGCCCCAGCATTTT. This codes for CASTLRDSSNQPQHF. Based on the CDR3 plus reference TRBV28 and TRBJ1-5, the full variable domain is DVKVTQSSRYLVKRTGEKVFLECVQDMDHENMFWYRQDPGLGLRLIYFSYDVKMKEKGDIPEGYSVSREKKERFSLILESASTNQTSMYLCASTLRDSSNQPQHFGDGTRLSIL.